One sample yielded the 14 T cell receptor beta chains listed below, sequenced in a study of cytomegalovirus exposure and HLA in healthy donors. PCR employed 60 Vbeta and 13 Jbeta primers. The table came from immunoSEQ multiplex PCR; TCRdb's copy has only in-frame clones and leaves some out. The data include about 75,000 clones; the top ten clones carry 3% to 4%. Sequenced input: PBMCs. The source of these receptors is a man between 18 and 35 years old in good health and CMV-seropositive.

In DNA form, the CDR3 reads TGTGCCAGCAGCTTGGGGTCAACTAGCACAGATACGCAGTATTTT. It yields the protein CASSLGSTSTDTQYF. V usage is TRBV5-4 and J usage is TRBJ2-3; D unclear. The CDR3 consists of 15 residues. V lost 0 bases, J lost 0 bases, and 8 bases lay in between. The germline gives CDR1 SGHNT, CDR2 YYREEE (reference sequence).

V and J are TRBV15 and TRBJ1-4; D remains unclear. Trimming pared 0 bases from V and 4 bases from J, leaving 9 bases between. The CDR3 covers 15 residues. Germline V lookup: CDR1 LNHNV, CDR2 YYDKDF (reference sequence). In nucleotides, the CDR3 is TGTGCCACCAGCAGAGACAGGCCTGGTAATGAAAAACTGTTTTTT. Translation: CATSRDRPGNEKLFF.

The gene calls are TRBV28 and TRBJ2-7; TRBD2 matches 9 bases. CDR3 size: 16 residues. V trimming: 5 bases; J trimming: 2 bases; junction bases outside the gene matches: 10. The germline V gene encodes CDR1 MDHEN and CDR2 SYDVKM. CDR3 in amino acids: CASSHPGSGSPYEQYF. The CDR3 DNA sequence: TGTGCCAGCAGTCACCCGGGTAGCGGGAGTCCCTACGAGCAGTACTTC.

The gene calls are TRBV5-1 and TRBJ2-3; the match to TRBD2 covers 8 bases. CDR1 is SGHRS, CDR2 YFSETQ, per germline. The CDR3 is 16 residues long. Trimming cost V 4 bases and J 0 bases; bases outside gene matches: 7. The CDR3 sequence is CASSVTGTRSTDTQYF. DNA of the CDR3: TGCGCCAGCAGCGTAACCGGGACTAGGAGCACAGATACGCAGTATTTT.

The chain employs TRBV6-5 and TRBJ1-3; D is undetermined. Trimming left V 0 bases short and J 3 bases short, with 6 bases between. The CDR3 contains 14 residues. The germline V gene encodes CDR1 MNHEY and CDR2 SVGAGI. The CDR3 is CASSYSPSGNTIYF. The CDR3 DNA is TGTGCCAGCAGTTACTCGCCCAGTGGAAACACCATATATTTT.

The V call is TRBV27, the J call TRBJ1-2; 7 bases are a match to TRBD1. This CDR3 has 13 residues. The V gene end was trimmed by 8 bases and the J gene end by 3 bases; junction bases not matched to a gene: 6. From germline, CDR1 is MNHEY and CDR2 SMNVEV (reference sequence). This chain's CDR3 is CASSSRGYYGYTF. The CDR3 nucleotides are TGTGCCAGCTCCTCCAGGGGGTACTATGGCTACACCTTC.

The rearrangement uses TRBV28 and TRBJ1-5; perhaps TRBD1 as D (5 bases). Trimming took off 2 bases at V and 4 bases at J, with 18 bases between the two ends. This CDR3 region has 17 residues. Germline CDR1 and CDR2: MDHEN and SYDVKM. The CDR3 nucleotides read TGTGCCAGCAGTTTACCCCAACGGGGGGGACCTAATCAGCCCCAGCATTTT. This sequence encodes CASSLPQRGGPNQPQHF.

Details on this clone: One end of the junction varies from germline; a read error may be responsible. The chain carries TRBV30 and TRBJ1-1; no clear D gene. Germline V lookup: CDR1 GTSNPN, CDR2 SVGIG (reference sequence). The CDR3 is 10 residues long. CDR3: CVWRQVEAFF. CDR3 in DNA: TGTGTCTGGAGGCAGGTAGAAGCTTTCTTT. Full variable domain (missing parts from reference TRBV30 and TRBJ1-1): SQTIHQWPATLVQPVGSPLSLECTVEGTSNPNLYWYRQAAGRGLQLLFYSVGIGQISSEVPQNLSASRPQDRQFILSSKKLLLSDSGFYLCVWRQVEAFFGQGTRLTVV.

The V gene is TRBV4-2, the J gene TRBJ2-3; 7 bases are a match to TRBD2. Germline lookup yields CDR1 LGHNA and CDR2 YNFKEQ. The CDR3 is made up of 15 amino acids. J was trimmed by 0 bases and V by 4 bases; bases with no gene match: 4. The CDR3 here is CASSPLAASTDTQYF. As DNA, the CDR3 is TGTGCCAGCAGCCCCCTAGCGGCTAGCACAGATACGCAGTATTTT.

The chain joins TRBV6-1 to TRBJ2-1; TRBD1 agrees at 8 bases. J gave up 6 bases and V 5 bases, and 9 bases lay outside the gene matches. CDR3 length equals 15 residues. CDR1 and CDR2 from the germline V gene are MNHNS and SASEGT. The CDR3 loop reads CASSLLTGDPNEQFF. In DNA form, the CDR3 reads TGTGCCAGCAGTCTACTGACAGGGGACCCCAATGAGCAGTTCTTC.

The V call is TRBV28, the J call TRBJ2-7; 8 bases match TRBD2. The CDR3 is made up of 14 amino acids. The V segment lost 7 bases and the J segment 0 bases; nucleotides outside the gene matches: 5. Germline loops: CDR1 MDHEN, CDR2 SYDVKM. The CDR3 protein is CASNRAGVSYEQYF. Written as DNA, the CDR3 is TGTGCCAGCAATCGAGCGGGGGTCTCCTACGAGCAGTACTTC.

The rearrangement joins TRBV5-5 to TRBJ2-2; D remains ambiguous. Germline V lookup: CDR1 SGHKS, CDR2 YYEKEE (reference sequence). The CDR3 sequence is 15 residues long. Trimming left V 2 bases short and J 6 bases short, with 14 bases between. CDR3 sequence reads: CASSLVRLAAGELFF. The CDR3 coding sequence is TGTGCCAGCAGCTTAGTGAGACTGGCCGCCGGGGAGCTGTTTTTT.

The J gene is TRBJ1-2, the V gene TRBV28; no firm D call. This CDR3 comprises 13 residues. Trimming shortened V by 6 bases and J by 8 bases, and 16 bases separated the two germline ends. Germline values: CDR1 MDHEN, CDR2 SYDVKM. The CDR3 loop is CASSLSYSRGYTF. CDR3 nucleotide sequence: TGTGCCAGCAGCCTATCCTACTCGAGAGGCTACACCTTC.

This chain connects TRBV7-2 to TRBJ1-2, with 8 nucleotides matching TRBD1. CDR1 and CDR2 from the germline V gene are SGHTA and FQGNSA. The ends lost 3 bases at V and 5 bases at J; junction bases unmatched: 11. The CDR3 spans 16 residues. The CDR3 DNA is TGTGCCAGCAGCTTTGGCCCAGGGGGCGGAAGGTATGGCTACACCTTC. It translates to CASSFGPGGGRYGYTF.